A single sample is the source of the 19 T cell receptor beta chains below, sequenced in a study of blood T cells in healthy people across ages (dated by TCRdb to between 2015 and 2016). Library preparation used 5' RACE. TCRdb shows the sequencer as Illumina HiSeq 2500. A second PCR of roughly 6 to 11 cycles was run with a J-beta primer mix and a sample-barcoded 5' primer. The public reads were reanalyzed by TCRdb: fastp trimming at Q25, MiXCR alignment, in-frame beta chains only. A single entry per CDR3 protein holds the most common genes and DNA from its merged rows. The sample table records under 1 million distinct CDR3 sequences; roughly 44% of these occur just once. Of the sample, roughly 18% falls within the top ten clones. Sequenced input: blood. The receptors derive from a man in his sixties in good health.

V and J are TRBV30 and TRBJ1-2; D gene unclear. Germline V lookup: CDR1 GTSNPN, CDR2 SVGIG (reference sequence). The CDR3 has 13 residues. Trimming cost V 3 bases and J 0 bases, with 8 bases left between them. The CDR3 region is CAWRSVANYGYTF. CDR3 nucleotides: TGTGCCTGGAGGTCAGTGGCTAACTATGGCTACACCTTC.

This clonotype has just a few counts. This CDR3 reads CASSASWGQGPYEQYF. The CDR3 DNA reads TGTGCCAGCAGCGCCTCATGGGGACAGGGTCCCTACGAGCAGTACTTC. This chain joins TRBV12-3 or TRBV12-4 and TRBJ2-7; the match to TRBD1 covers 9 bases. This CDR3 comprises 16 residues. Unmatched junction bases numbered 11, after V lost 6 bases and J lost 2 bases.

J is TRBJ2-5 and V is TRBV6-1; D gene ambiguous. The DNA end is a closer match to TRBJ2-7, so the J assignment may be wrong. There are 14 residues in the CDR3. Per the germline V gene, CDR1 is MNHNS and CDR2 is SASEGT. In nucleotides, the CDR3 is TGTGCCAGCAGTGAACGAGCTCCCCGGACCGAGCAGTACTTC. Its protein product is CASSERAPRTEQYF.

This clonotype was observed a few times. The gene calls are TRBV20-1 and TRBJ2-5, with D unclear. The V end was cut by 1 base, the J end by 0 bases, with 6 bases between. Germline CDR1 DFQATT, CDR2 SNEGSKA (reference sequence). CDR3 length equals 13 residues. The CDR3 DNA reads TGCAGTGCTAGAGGCAGCTACCAAGAGACCCAGTACTTC. Its translation is CSARGSYQETQYF.

The chain couples TRBV7-2 to TRBJ2-3, with D unclear. The CDR3 consists of 14 residues. Germline V gene lookup returns CDR1 SGHTA and CDR2 FQGNSA. V was cut by 0 bases and J by 2 bases, with 6 bases left in between. The CDR3 bases are TGTGCCAGCAGCTTAGCTTTGGCCACAGATACGCAGTATTTT. Translated, it gives CASSLALATDTQYF.

The genes are TRBV6-1 and TRBJ1-2; a weak D match, TRBD1 (6 bases). The V gene's germline CDR1 is MNHNS and CDR2 SASEGT. The V gene lost 3 bases and the J gene lost 4 bases, with 15 bases spanning the gap. The CDR3 is made up of 15 amino acids. The CDR3 DNA follows: TGTGCCAGCAGTGATATACAGGGAGTTGGCTATGGCTACACCTTC. Protein: CASSDIQGVGYGYTF.

About this clonotype itself: An end of the junction differs from the germline gene, which may be a read error. The V call is TRBV24-1, the J call TRBJ2-7, with D perhaps TRBD1 or TRBD2 (5 bases each). Germline V lookup: CDR1 KGHDR, CDR2 SFDVKD. The CDR3 sequence is 12 residues long. For the CDR3, the DNA is TGTGCCGCCCGGGACGGATACTACGGGCAGTACTTC. It translates to CAARDGYYGQYF.

This chain uses TRBV4-3 with TRBJ2-5; 10 bases agree with TRBD2. The junction had 4 bases not matched to a gene; V was cut back by 2 bases and J by 4 bases. The CDR3 is 15 residues long. Germline lookup yields CDR1 LGHNA and CDR2 YSLEER. For the CDR3, the DNA is TGCGCCAGCAGCCAAAGCATAGCGGGGGGAGAGACCCAGTACTTC. Its protein product is CASSQSIAGGETQYF.

In its sample, this clonotype was seen a few times. The V and J genes are TRBV27 and TRBJ1-5; no firm D call. The CDR3 runs to 14 residues. Trimming cost V 2 bases and J 5 bases, with 10 bases left between them. CDR1 MNHEY and CDR2 SMNVEV come from the germline V gene (reference sequence). The CDR3 loop reads CASSLREGDQPQHF. Here the CDR3 DNA reads TGTGCCAGCAGTTTAAGGGAGGGCGATCAGCCCCAGCATTTT.

This clonotype was detected a few times. The rearrangement links TRBV29-1 to TRBJ2-5, with 11 bases lining up with TRBD2. Germline CDR1 and CDR2: SQVTM and ANQGSEA. The CDR3 is 14 amino acids. Trimming took 6 bases from V and 4 from J; bases not matched to a gene: 7. The CDR3 protein is CSVVSGGAVETQYF. CDR3 bases: TGCAGCGTCGTTAGCGGGGGGGCCGTAGAGACCCAGTACTTC. Full variable domain (rest looked up from reference TRBV29-1 and TRBJ2-5): SAVISQKPSRDICQRGTSLTIQCQVDSQVTMMFWYRQQPGQSLTLIATANQGSEATYESGFVIDKFPISRPNLTFSTLTVSNMSPEDSSIYLCSVVSGGAVETQYFGPGTRLLVL.

This clonotype is a singleton in its sample. This sequence joins TRBV3-1 and TRBJ2-3; 7 bases map to TRBD2. V was pared by 0 bases and J by 6 bases, with 3 bases of the junction left unmatched. The CDR3 runs 14 residues. The germline V gene has CDR1 LGHDT and CDR2 YNNKEL (reference sequence). CDR3 nucleotide sequence: TGTGCCAGCAGCCAAGAAGCCGGGGGGGATACGCAGTATTTT. The encoded protein is CASSQEAGGDTQYF.

This chain links TRBV24-1 with TRBJ2-1, with D possibly TRBD1 on 6 matching bases. Germline V gene data show CDR1 as KGHDR and CDR2 as SFDVKD. This CDR3 is 18 amino acids long. The V end lost 2 bases, the J end lost 6 bases, and 22 bases lay between the germline ends. In DNA form, the CDR3 reads TGTGCCACCAGTGATTCCACGCGGCCCGGAAACAGGGCCAATGAGCAGTTCTTC. Translation: CATSDSTRPGNRANEQFF.

V and J are TRBV10-3 and TRBJ2-3; D gene ambiguous. V was pared by 4 bases and J by 2 bases, with 7 bases between. The CDR3 consists of 13 residues. CDR1 is ENHRY, CDR2 SYGVKD, per germline. CDR3 sequence reads: CAISVTATDTQYF. CDR3 nucleotide sequence: TGTGCCATCAGTGTGACGGCCACAGATACGCAGTATTTT.

The CDR3 is CASSLAFELAGWQETQYF. The DNA for the CDR3 is TGTGCCAGCAGCTTGGCCTTCGAACTAGCGGGGTGGCAAGAGACCCAGTACTTC. The V gene is TRBV5-6, the J gene TRBJ2-5; 10 nucleotides align to TRBD2. Looked up from germline, CDR1 is SGHDT and CDR2 is YYEEEE. CDR3 length: 18 residues. V shed 0 bases and J 2 bases; nucleotides not matched to a gene: 10.

This clonotype was observed a handful of times. The J gene is TRBJ2-1, the V gene TRBV20-1; the D gene is possibly TRBD1 (6 bases). Germline lookup yields CDR1 DFQATT and CDR2 SNEGSKA (reference sequence). The V and J ends lost 7 bases and 6 bases respectively, with 28 bases between them. This CDR3 spans 17 amino acids. The CDR3 DNA follows: TGCAGTGTTTTTGGCGAACAGGGCCTTTTTATTGTCAATGAGCAGTTCTTC. It codes for CSVFGEQGLFIVNEQFF.

V gene TRBV27 combines with J gene TRBJ2-7, with D possibly called TRBD1 or TRBD2 (5 bases each). The CDR3 totals 13 residues. V gave up 10 bases and J gave up 2 bases, with 15 bases separating them. Germline V gives CDR1 MNHEY, CDR2 SMNVEV (reference sequence). The CDR3 here is CATHWDLPYEQYF. CDR3 DNA: TGTGCCACACATTGGGACCTCCCCTACGAGCAGTACTTC.

The V call is TRBV7-9, the J call TRBJ2-1; TRBD2 matches at 7 bases. The germline gives CDR1 SEHNR, CDR2 FQNEAQ (reference sequence). The junction had 5 bases not matched to a gene; V was cut back by 3 bases and J by 3 bases. The CDR3 has 15 amino acids. The CDR3 DNA reads TGTGCCAGCAGCTTTAGGCTAGCGGACTACAATGAGCAGTTCTTC. Translated: CASSFRLADYNEQFF.

This clonotype is a singleton in its sample. J is TRBJ2-7 and V is TRBV2; D might be TRBD1 or TRBD2, each matching 5 bases. Trimming cost V 9 bases and J 3 bases, with 21 bases left between them. The CDR3 totals 15 residues. The germline gives CDR1 SNHLY, CDR2 FYNNEI. In DNA form, the CDR3 reads TGTGCCAGAAAACCGGCCGGACGGGGCAACTACGAGCAGTACTTC. It encodes CARKPAGRGNYEQYF.

The chain uses TRBV11-2 and TRBJ2-5, with a tentative D call TRBD2 (6 bases). Trimming took 2 bases from V and 7 from J, leaving 14 bases between them. The germline V gene has CDR1 SGHAT and CDR2 FQNNGV. CDR3 length: 14 amino acids. The CDR3 sequence: CASSLQRARRTQYF. DNA for the CDR3: TGTGCCAGCAGCTTACAGCGGGCCCGAAGGACCCAGTACTTC.